This T cell receptor (beta chain) was recorded in a study of shared clonotypes between healthy human individuals. Study at large: Three men and a couple of women, aged 18 to 49, were donors. Regarding the study as a whole: Naive CD4 clonotypes overlapped across a handful of donors at around 4.8%.

This clone was seen just once. Its antigen is not identified. Other DNA sequences within the sample encode an identical CDR3. The J segment lost 5 bases and the V segment lost 6 bases, leaving 2 bases of the junction unmatched. The CDR3 is 13 amino acids. Germline CDR1 is MNHEY and CDR2 is SVGAGI. The authors split each subset's genomic DNA evenly across several immunoSEQ plates. Replicate sorted-subset PCRs were loaded with 150 to 250 ng DNA, about 30,000 T cell genomes. Produced via immunoSEQ multiplex PCR; TCRdb's table is partial and in-frame only. The sample contains a few million clones, approximately 94% of which appear only once.

The gene calls are TRBV6-5 and TRBJ2-5, with TRBD2 matching 11 bases. This sequence originates from a man aged 18 to 30 in good health. The material sequenced was naive CD4+ T cells sorted from blood. Subset in this sample: CD45RA+ positively selected. CDR3 sequence reads: CASRRTSGETQYF. Here the CDR3 DNA reads TGTGCCAGCAGACGGACTAGCGGGGAGACCCAGTACTTC.